This TCR beta chain was profiled in a study of CDR3 diversity in severe acne (dated by TCRdb to about 2019). There are many counts of this clonotype. Its antigen is unknown. The input lacks base qualities; no much larger clone sits a single base away. Libraries came from PCR. Sequencing was carried out with an Illumina HiSeq 2000. TCRdb took the public reads, trimmed them with fastp at Q25, ran MiXCR for clone calling and kept in-frame beta chains. Entries are consolidated by CDR3 protein sequence, retaining the most common genes and DNA. For this sample the table gives more than 85,000 distinct CDR3 sequences, of which about 52% were detected only once. The top ten hold roughly 9.1% of the sample. From cysteine to phenylalanine, the CDR3 is 14 amino acids long. CDR3 DNA is the only sequence kept; it has 42 bases, read in frame from the first base. CDR1 and CDR2 are drawn from the germline V gene: MNHNS, SASEGT. After removal of 7 bases from V and 7 bases from J, the junction retains 9 bases not matched to a gene.

This TCR was sampled from a male donor in good health, serving as a control. In this chain, TRBV6-1 is recombined with TRBJ1-4; 7 middle bases align to TRBD1. The sample consisted of blood. The DNA sequence is as follows: TGTGCCAGCAACCGACAGGGAATACGTGAAAAACTGTTTTTT. It codes for CASNRQGIREKLFF.